The T cell receptor (beta chain) under discussion was sequenced for a study of CD8 T cells in ankylosing spondylitis. Comments on this clonotype: As yet, its antigen is unknown.

General study points: Significant enrichment of disease-linked clones was reportedly seen in matched ankylosing spondylitis synovial fluid.

This CDR3 is built from 13 residues. V was cut by 3 bases and J by 5 bases, with 11 bases left in between. Germline V CDR1 and CDR2: SGHDN, FVKESK. With molecular barcodes, quantitative 5'-RACE was used to make the TCR beta libraries. Each CDR3 protein is one row after TCRdb ran MiXCR on the 5' RACE reads. The sample has 200,000 to 300,000 distinct CDR3 sequences, around 10% seen once. The sample comprised blood, either unsorted or a sorted T cell fraction (not recorded which). The V gene is TRBV14, the J gene TRBJ2-7, with D unclear. The receptor was isolated from a male donor with ankylosing spondylitis or in good health (not recorded which). As DNA, the CDR3 is TGTGCCAGCAGCCAGGTAACAGTCGACGAGCAGTACTTC. Protein: CASSQVTVDEQYF.